This T cell receptor (beta chain) comes out of a study of Ad26.COV2.S vaccination and SARS-CoV-2 variants. Study results and limitations: Placebo recipients and vaccine recipients were similar in non-spike TCR breadth.

V gave up 2 bases and J gave up 7 bases, with 9 bases separating them. The CDR3 is 13 residues long. The germline CDR1 and CDR2 sequences are MRHNA and SNTAGT. Libraries were prepared by immunoSEQ multiplex PCR; TCRdb keeps only in-frame clonotypes and omits some of them. In the table there are about 350,000 clones, around 87% of which are singletons. This clone was found once. Its antigen is still unknown. Indicated treatment: around 19 received Ad26.COV2.S at low or high dose, single or two shots; about 5 received placebo; per-sample allocation not given. Day 63 after the first injection of vaccine or placebo was the sampling time.

The sample here was peripheral blood, taken in a trial of Ad26.COV2.S vaccine versus placebo. The clonotype comes from a person aged 18-65 years who received the Ad26.COV2.S COVID-19 vaccine or a placebo. V and J are TRBV6-4 and TRBJ2-1, with D perhaps TRBD2 (5 bases). The DNA for the CDR3 is TGTGCCAGCAGTGACGAACGGGGAAATGAGCAGTTCTTC. Protein sequence: CASSDERGNEQFF.